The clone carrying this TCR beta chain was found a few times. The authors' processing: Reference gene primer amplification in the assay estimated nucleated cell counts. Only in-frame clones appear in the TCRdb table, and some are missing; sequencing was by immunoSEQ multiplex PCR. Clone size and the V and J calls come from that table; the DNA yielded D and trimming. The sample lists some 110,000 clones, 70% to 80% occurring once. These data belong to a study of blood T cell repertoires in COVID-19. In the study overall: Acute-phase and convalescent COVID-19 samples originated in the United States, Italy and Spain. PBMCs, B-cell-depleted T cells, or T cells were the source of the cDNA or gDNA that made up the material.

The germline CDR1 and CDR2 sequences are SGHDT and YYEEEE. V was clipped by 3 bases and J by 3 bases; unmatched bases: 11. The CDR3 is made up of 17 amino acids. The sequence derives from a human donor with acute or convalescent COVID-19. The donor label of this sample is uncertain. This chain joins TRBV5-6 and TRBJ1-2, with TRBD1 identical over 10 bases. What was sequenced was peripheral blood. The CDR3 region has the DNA TGTGCCAGCAGCTCCCGGGACAGGGGTCCCCGAGACTATGGCTACACCTTC. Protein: CASSSRDRGPRDYGYTF.